This is a list of T cell receptor beta chains from one sample in a study of cytomegalovirus exposure and HLA in healthy donors. Data came from immunoSEQ multiplex PCR; TCRdb stores just in-frame clones and leaves some out. Among 180,000 or so clones listed, approximately 80% were seen once. Sample: PBMCs. Receptors originate from a woman in her fifties or sixties in good health and CMV-seropositive. CDR3s include the opening cysteine and the closing phenylalanine or tryptophan. Fields, in order: CDR3 length, J gene, V gene, clone size, D gene, CDR3 DNA, CDR3 protein. D genes are given only for firm matches. The size field is filled for only some rows; it gives once, few, many or a size class.

cdr3_length: 15
j_call: TRBJ2-3
v_call: TRBV9
clone_size: NA
d_call: TRBD2
cdr3_nt: TGTGCCAGCAGCGTAGTAGCGGGAGTTACAGATACGCAGTATTTT
cdr3_aa: CASSVVAGVTDTQYF

cdr3_length: 15
j_call: TRBJ2-1
v_call: TRBV9
clone_size: NA
d_call: TRBD2
cdr3_nt: TGTGCCAGCAGCGTAGCGGGGGGGACCTACAATGAGCAGTTCTTC
cdr3_aa: CASSVAGGTYNEQFF

cdr3_length: 13
j_call: TRBJ2-7
v_call: TRBV30
clone_size: few
d_call: NA
cdr3_nt: TGTGCCTGGGACCAGGGCAGCTCCTACGAGCAGTACTTC
cdr3_aa: CAWDQGSSYEQYF

cdr3_length: 15
j_call: TRBJ2-1
v_call: TRBV6-6
clone_size: NA
d_call: TRBD2
cdr3_nt: TGTGCCAGCAGTTACGATAGCGGGAGGTACAATGAGCAGTTCTTC
cdr3_aa: CASSYDSGRYNEQFF

cdr3_length: 14
j_call: TRBJ2-7
v_call: TRBV5-6
clone_size: NA
d_call: TRBD2
cdr3_nt: TGTGCCAGCAGCTTTTTCAGCGGGGACTACGAGCAGTACTTC
cdr3_aa: CASSFFSGDYEQYF

cdr3_length: 15
j_call: TRBJ1-1
v_call: TRBV11-2
clone_size: NA
d_call: NA
cdr3_nt: TGTGCCAGCAGCTTAGTCCAAGCCGCTGGCACTGAAGCTTTCTTT
cdr3_aa: CASSLVQAAGTEAFF

cdr3_length: 12
j_call: TRBJ1-1
v_call: TRBV10-2
clone_size: NA
d_call: NA
cdr3_nt: TGCGCCAGCAGTGAGTCGTCTACTGAAGCTTTCTTT
cdr3_aa: CASSESSTEAFF

cdr3_length: 15
j_call: TRBJ2-7
v_call: TRBV4-1
clone_size: NA
d_call: NA
cdr3_nt: TGCGCCAGCAGCCAAGTGCGGCAGAATCTCTACGAGCAGTACTTC
cdr3_aa: CASSQVRQNLYEQYF

cdr3_length: 14
j_call: TRBJ2-7
v_call: TRBV6-5
clone_size: NA
d_call: NA
cdr3_nt: TGTGCCACCCATAGTCCAGCGGGTGTGCACGAGCAGTACTTC
cdr3_aa: CATHSPAGVHEQYF

cdr3_length: 11
j_call: TRBJ2-2
v_call: TRBV6-5
clone_size: NA
d_call: NA
cdr3_nt: TGTGCCAGCTCGTTAGCCGGGGAGCTGTTTTTT
cdr3_aa: CASSLAGELFF

cdr3_length: 14
j_call: TRBJ1-1
v_call: TRBV6-5
clone_size: few
d_call: NA
cdr3_nt: TGTGCCAGCAACCAGGACGCGGGATACACTGAAGCTTTCTTT
cdr3_aa: CASNQDAGYTEAFF

cdr3_length: 14
j_call: TRBJ2-3
v_call: TRBV27
clone_size: NA
d_call: TRBD2
cdr3_nt: TGTGCCACCTCGCACGGTGCGGGGGGCGAATGGGGGTATTTT
cdr3_aa: CATSHGAGGEWGYF

cdr3_length: 15
j_call: TRBJ2-7
v_call: TRBV6-6
clone_size: NA
d_call: TRBD2
cdr3_nt: TGTGCCAGCTTTAGCAGCGGGGACCTCTCCTACGAGCAGTACTTC
cdr3_aa: CASFSSGDLSYEQYF

cdr3_length: 14
j_call: TRBJ1-2
v_call: TRBV9
clone_size: NA
d_call: NA
cdr3_nt: TGTGCCAGCAGTTTACTTCAGGCGACGTATGGCTACACCTTC
cdr3_aa: CASSLLQATYGYTF

cdr3_length: 18
j_call: TRBJ1-6
v_call: TRBV5-1
clone_size: few
d_call: TRBD1
cdr3_nt: TGCGCCAGCAGCCCCGGACAGGGGGAGGGCTCCTATAATTCACCCCTCCACTTT
cdr3_aa: CASSPGQGEGSYNSPLHF

cdr3_length: 14
j_call: TRBJ2-5
v_call: TRBV7-3
clone_size: NA
d_call: NA
cdr3_nt: TGTGCCAGCAGCTTAGGGGGCAGGGAAGAGACCCAGTACTTC
cdr3_aa: CASSLGGREETQYF

cdr3_length: 12
j_call: TRBJ1-2
v_call: TRBV30
clone_size: NA
d_call: NA
cdr3_nt: TGTGCCTGGATGGGGCAGGGCTATGGCTACACCTTC
cdr3_aa: CAWMGQGYGYTF

cdr3_length: 14
j_call: TRBJ2-7
v_call: TRBV9
clone_size: once
d_call: NA
cdr3_nt: TGTGCCAGCAGCCCTCGAACCCTATCTAGCGAGCAGTACTTC
cdr3_aa: CASSPRTLSSEQYF

cdr3_length: 15
j_call: TRBJ2-2
v_call: TRBV9
clone_size: NA
d_call: TRBD2
cdr3_nt: TGTGCCAGCAGCGTCAGTCTAGCGGGGACCGGGGAGCTGTTTTTT
cdr3_aa: CASSVSLAGTGELFF

cdr3_length: 18
j_call: TRBJ1-6
v_call: TRBV4-3
clone_size: few
d_call: NA
cdr3_nt: TGCGCCAGCAGCCAAGAGACATCGGTCCCTGGGGACTTTTCACCCCTCCACTTT
cdr3_aa: CASSQETSVPGDFSPLHF

cdr3_length: 16
j_call: TRBJ2-7
v_call: TRBV28
clone_size: NA
d_call: NA
cdr3_nt: TGTGCCAGCAGTTTACGCCGAGACAAAACCACCTACGAGCAGTACTTC
cdr3_aa: CASSLRRDKTTYEQYF

cdr3_length: 12
j_call: TRBJ1-4
v_call: TRBV10-3
clone_size: NA
d_call: NA
cdr3_nt: TGTGCCGCAGGGAGGTCGGATGAAAAACTGTTTTTT
cdr3_aa: CAAGRSDEKLFF

cdr3_length: 13
j_call: TRBJ2-7
v_call: TRBV5-1
clone_size: NA
d_call: TRBD2
cdr3_nt: TGCGCCACTTCGACTAGCGGGACCTACGAGCAGTACTTC
cdr3_aa: CATSTSGTYEQYF

cdr3_length: 14
j_call: TRBJ2-5
v_call: TRBV7-6
clone_size: NA
d_call: NA
cdr3_nt: TGTGCCAGCAGCCCGGTAGTAGCTCAAGAGACCCAGTACTTC
cdr3_aa: CASSPVVAQETQYF

cdr3_length: 14
j_call: TRBJ1-3
v_call: TRBV6-1
clone_size: NA
d_call: NA
cdr3_nt: TGTGTCAGCAAACGGGTAGCCTCTGGAAACACCATATATTTT
cdr3_aa: CVSKRVASGNTIYF

cdr3_length: 13
j_call: TRBJ2-1
v_call: TRBV15
clone_size: NA
d_call: NA
cdr3_nt: TGTGCCACCAGCGGAACAGGCTACAATGAGCAGTTCTTC
cdr3_aa: CATSGTGYNEQFF

cdr3_length: 14
j_call: TRBJ1-1
v_call: TRBV28
clone_size: NA
d_call: TRBD1
cdr3_nt: TGTGCCAGCAGTTTACAGGGGGCTAGCACTGAAGCTTTCTTT
cdr3_aa: CASSLQGASTEAFF

cdr3_length: 13
j_call: TRBJ2-5
v_call: TRBV10-3
clone_size: NA
d_call: NA
cdr3_nt: TGTGCCATCAGCCGTGGCGGGGATGAGACCCAGTACTTC
cdr3_aa: CAISRGGDETQYF

cdr3_length: 14
j_call: TRBJ1-6
v_call: TRBV5-6
clone_size: NA
d_call: NA
cdr3_nt: TGTGCCAGCAGGGACAGTCTCTATAATTCACCCCTCCACTTT
cdr3_aa: CASRDSLYNSPLHF

cdr3_length: 11
j_call: TRBJ1-2
v_call: TRBV13
clone_size: NA
d_call: NA
cdr3_nt: TGTGCCAGCACGGGGTGGGGTGGCTACACCTTC
cdr3_aa: CASTGWGGYTF

cdr3_length: 13
j_call: TRBJ1-2
v_call: TRBV6-5
clone_size: once
d_call: NA
cdr3_nt: TGTGCCAGCAGTTACTCGAGTAACTATGGCTACACCTTC
cdr3_aa: CASSYSSNYGYTF

cdr3_length: 14
j_call: TRBJ1-4
v_call: TRBV4-3
clone_size: NA
d_call: TRBD1
cdr3_nt: TGCGCCAGCAGCCAGGACAGGGGCGGTGAAAAACTGTTTTTT
cdr3_aa: CASSQDRGGEKLFF

cdr3_length: 18
j_call: TRBJ2-1
v_call: TRBV4-2
clone_size: NA
d_call: TRBD2
cdr3_nt: TGTGCCAGCAGCCAACTCGGGACTAGCGGGAGGGCCGGCAATGAGCAGTTCTTC
cdr3_aa: CASSQLGTSGRAGNEQFF

cdr3_length: 14
j_call: TRBJ2-5
v_call: TRBV5-4
clone_size: NA
d_call: TRBD1
cdr3_nt: TGTGCCAGCAGTCGGACAGGGGGCGGAAAGACCCAGTACTTC
cdr3_aa: CASSRTGGGKTQYF

cdr3_length: 20
j_call: TRBJ1-3
v_call: TRBV4-3
clone_size: NA
d_call: TRBD1
cdr3_nt: TGCGCCAGCAGCCCTCCCCCGAGGGACAGGGGGCTTCTTTCTGGAAACACCATATATTTT
cdr3_aa: CASSPPPRDRGLLSGNTIYF

cdr3_length: 15
j_call: TRBJ2-1
v_call: TRBV7-9
clone_size: NA
d_call: NA
cdr3_nt: TGTGCCAGCAGCTTAGTTCAGGGATCCTACAATGAGCAGTTCTTC
cdr3_aa: CASSLVQGSYNEQFF

cdr3_length: 14
j_call: TRBJ1-2
v_call: TRBV7-9
clone_size: NA
d_call: NA
cdr3_nt: TGTGCCAGCAGCTTATCGTCGACAGCTTATGGCTACACCTTC
cdr3_aa: CASSLSSTAYGYTF

cdr3_length: 13
j_call: TRBJ2-7
v_call: TRBV6-5
clone_size: NA
d_call: NA
cdr3_nt: TGTGCCAGCAGTTACTCGAGGAGATACGAGCAGTACTTC
cdr3_aa: CASSYSRRYEQYF

cdr3_length: 14
j_call: TRBJ1-2
v_call: TRBV7-8
clone_size: NA
d_call: TRBD1
cdr3_nt: TGTGCCAGCAGCTTAATTCAGGGGGCGGCGGGCTACACCTTC
cdr3_aa: CASSLIQGAAGYTF

cdr3_length: 16
j_call: TRBJ1-5
v_call: TRBV7-8
clone_size: few
d_call: NA
cdr3_nt: TGTGCCAGCAGCTTCCAGGGGAAGAATAGCAATCAGCCCCAGCATTTT
cdr3_aa: CASSFQGKNSNQPQHF

cdr3_length: 16
j_call: TRBJ1-3
v_call: TRBV4-3
clone_size: NA
d_call: NA
cdr3_nt: TGCGCCAGCAGCCAAGACTCCAGGGAGGGGGGCAACACCATATATTTT
cdr3_aa: CASSQDSREGGNTIYF

cdr3_length: 12
j_call: TRBJ2-7
v_call: TRBV6-6
clone_size: NA
d_call: NA
cdr3_nt: TGTGCCAGCAGTGGCTCAGGGGACGAGCAGTACTTC
cdr3_aa: CASSGSGDEQYF

cdr3_length: 13
j_call: TRBJ2-7
v_call: TRBV19
clone_size: NA
d_call: TRBD1
cdr3_nt: TGTGCCAGTAGTAGGACAGGGGAGTACGAGCAGTACTTC
cdr3_aa: CASSRTGEYEQYF

cdr3_length: 13
j_call: TRBJ2-3
v_call: TRBV5-1
clone_size: NA
d_call: NA
cdr3_nt: TGCGCCAGCAGCTCAGGGGGCACAGATACGCAGTATTTT
cdr3_aa: CASSSGGTDTQYF

cdr3_length: 13
j_call: TRBJ1-2
v_call: TRBV19
clone_size: NA
d_call: NA
cdr3_nt: TGTGCCAGTAGTCTCAGGGTAGACTATGGCTACACCTTC
cdr3_aa: CASSLRVDYGYTF

cdr3_length: 14
j_call: TRBJ1-2
v_call: TRBV2
clone_size: NA
d_call: NA
cdr3_nt: TGTGCCAGCAGGCAGGACAGTGCTAACTATGGCTACACCTTC
cdr3_aa: CASRQDSANYGYTF

cdr3_length: 12
j_call: TRBJ2-7
v_call: TRBV10-3
clone_size: few
d_call: TRBD1
cdr3_nt: TGTGCCACCATGACAGGGTCTAACGAGCAGTACTTC
cdr3_aa: CATMTGSNEQYF

cdr3_length: 14
j_call: TRBJ1-4
v_call: TRBV19
clone_size: NA
d_call: TRBD1
cdr3_nt: TGTGCCAGTAGTATCGGGACAGGGCTTGAAAAACTGTTTTTT
cdr3_aa: CASSIGTGLEKLFF

cdr3_length: 16
j_call: TRBJ1-4
v_call: TRBV5-1
clone_size: NA
d_call: TRBD1
cdr3_nt: TGCGCCAGCAGCTGGACAGGGCCTGCAACTAATGAAAAACTGTTTTTT
cdr3_aa: CASSWTGPATNEKLFF

cdr3_length: 15
j_call: TRBJ2-5
v_call: TRBV5-1
clone_size: once
d_call: TRBD2
cdr3_nt: TGCGCCAGCAGCTGGGGACTAAAGTACCAAGAGACCCAGTACTTC
cdr3_aa: CASSWGLKYQETQYF

cdr3_length: 16
j_call: TRBJ2-2
v_call: TRBV4-1
clone_size: NA
d_call: TRBD2
cdr3_nt: TGCGCCAGCAGCCGATTAGCGGGGTGGAACACCGGGGAGCTGTTTTTT
cdr3_aa: CASSRLAGWNTGELFF

cdr3_length: 14
j_call: TRBJ1-2
v_call: TRBV19
clone_size: NA
d_call: TRBD1
cdr3_nt: TGTGCCAGTAGCGCAACACGGGACAGGGCTGGCTACACCTTC
cdr3_aa: CASSATRDRAGYTF

cdr3_length: 14
j_call: TRBJ2-1
v_call: TRBV7-9
clone_size: NA
d_call: NA
cdr3_nt: TGTGCCAGCAGCTTAGCGGGAGGACACAATGAGCAGTTCTTC
cdr3_aa: CASSLAGGHNEQFF

cdr3_length: 15
j_call: TRBJ2-3
v_call: TRBV11-3
clone_size: NA
d_call: TRBD2
cdr3_nt: TGTGCCAGCAGCCTGACTAGCGGACTCACAGATACGCAGTATTTT
cdr3_aa: CASSLTSGLTDTQYF